This TCR beta chain is drawn from a study of cytomegalovirus exposure and HLA in healthy donors. Across the study: The approximately 120 validation repertoires were reported in a later analysis to have been generated on the same platform as the roughly 670 first-cohort repertoires.

V was clipped by 4 bases and J by 4 bases; unmatched bases: 8. CDR3 length: 16 amino acids. CDR1 and CDR2 (germline): MDHEN, SYDVKM. The protocol was immunoSEQ multiplex PCR, while the TCRdb copy is restricted to in-frame clones and leaves out a portion. The table lists roughly 98,000 clones, more than 85% of them singletons, with approximately 6.3% in the top ten. As concerns this clone: Its antigen remains unknown.

Study-wide findings and caveats: TCR beta chains numbering 150 to 200 were designated cytomegalovirus-associated.

This chain links TRBV28 with TRBJ2-1; 9 bases fit TRBD2. The TCR sequence derives from a man younger than 35 in good health and CMV-seropositive. Sequenced: PBMCs. The CDR3 nucleotides read TGTGCCAGCAGTTCATATAGCGGGAGTACTTACAATGAGCAGTTCTTC. It encodes CASSSYSGSTYNEQFF.